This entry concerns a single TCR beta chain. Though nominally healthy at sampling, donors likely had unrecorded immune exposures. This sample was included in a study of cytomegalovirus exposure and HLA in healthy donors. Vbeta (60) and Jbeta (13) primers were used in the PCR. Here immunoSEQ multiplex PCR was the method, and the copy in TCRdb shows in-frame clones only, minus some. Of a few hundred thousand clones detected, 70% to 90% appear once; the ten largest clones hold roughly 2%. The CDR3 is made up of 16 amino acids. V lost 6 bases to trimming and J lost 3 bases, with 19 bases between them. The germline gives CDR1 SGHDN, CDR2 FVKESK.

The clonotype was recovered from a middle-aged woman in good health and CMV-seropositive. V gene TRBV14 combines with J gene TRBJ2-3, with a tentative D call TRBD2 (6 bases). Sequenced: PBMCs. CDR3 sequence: CASSTHREWGTDTQYF. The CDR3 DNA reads TGTGCCAGCAGTACTCACCGGGAGTGGGGGACAGATACGCAGTATTTT.